These 22 T cell receptor beta chains were sequenced from one sample in a study of T cell responses to AZD1222 COVID-19 vaccine. TCRdb's table, derived via immunoSEQ multiplex PCR, lists solely in-frame clones and lacks some. The top ten hold less than 3% of the sample, which has 160,000 or so clones, approximately 94% seen once. The sequenced sample was peripheral blood, obtained on day 0 of AZD1222 vaccination. Source of these receptors: an adult in good health.

The chain couples TRBV7-9 to TRBJ2-1; D uncertain. V was trimmed by 5 bases and J by 6 bases, leaving 5 bases between them. The germline gives CDR1 SEHNR, CDR2 FQNEAQ (reference sequence). The length of the CDR3 is 11 residues. CDR3 in amino acids: CASSGSNEQFF. CDR3 DNA sequence: TGTGCCAGCAGCGGGTCCAATGAGCAGTTCTTC.

The CDR3 DNA reads TGTGCCTGGAGTGGGGGACAGGGAATGTTAGATGAGCAGTTCTTC. This sequence encodes CAWSGGQGMLDEQFF. The V gene is TRBV30, the J gene TRBJ2-1, with TRBD1 matching 9 bases. CDR1 and CDR2 (germline): GTSNPN, SVGIG (reference sequence). V lost 1 base and J lost 8; bases outside the gene matches: 9. CDR3 length equals 15 residues.

The chain joins TRBV2 to TRBJ1-2; D not resolved. The V end lost 5 bases, the J end lost 1 base, and 11 bases lay between the germline ends. The CDR3 sequence is 14 residues long. Germline CDR1 is SNHLY and CDR2 is FYNNEI. The CDR3 sequence: CASSPSLSNYGYTF. DNA for the CDR3: TGTGCCAGCAGTCCCTCACTGAGTAACTATGGCTACACCTTC.

The chain combines TRBV7-2 with TRBJ1-5; D not certain. Germline V gene lookup returns CDR1 SGHTA and CDR2 FQGNSA. The CDR3 is 13 residues long. Trimming shortened V by 7 bases and J by 3 bases, and 10 bases separated the two germline ends. DNA of the CDR3: TGTGCCAGCAAAGGGCCCAACAATCAGCCCCAGCATTTT. This codes for CASKGPNNQPQHF.

This chain joins TRBV5-1 and TRBJ2-3; perhaps TRBD2 as D (6 bases). The V end was cut by 5 bases, the J end by 2 bases, with 18 bases between. The germline gives CDR1 SGHRS, CDR2 YFSETQ. CDR3 size: 16 residues. CDR3 in amino acids: CASRPTSGLLTDTQYF. The CDR3 DNA is TGCGCCAGCAGGCCGACTTCGGGACTCCTCACAGATACGCAGTATTTT.

The chain combines TRBV7-9 with TRBJ1-3; unclear D gene. Germline V CDR1 and CDR2: SEHNR, FQNEAQ (reference sequence). V lost 4 bases to trimming and J lost 3 bases, with 13 bases between them. This CDR3 region has 15 residues. CDR3 residues: CASSSSNSGGNTIYF. Here the CDR3 DNA reads TGTGCCAGCAGCTCATCTAACTCTGGTGGAAACACCATATATTTT.

The chain employs TRBV5-1 and TRBJ2-5, with D possibly matching TRBD1 (6 bases). V was trimmed by 4 bases and J by 0 bases, leaving 13 bases between them. Germline V gene sequence: CDR1 SGHRS, CDR2 YFSETQ. The CDR3 runs to 15 residues. This chain's CDR3 is CASSRYGQNQETQYF. CDR3 nucleotide sequence: TGCGCCAGCAGCCGTTACGGACAGAACCAAGAGACCCAGTACTTC.

The V call is TRBV30, the J call TRBJ2-1; D possibly corresponds to TRBD1 (6 bases). Per germline, CDR1 GTSNPN and CDR2 SVGIG (reference sequence). V lost 5 bases and J lost 3, with 14 bases in between. The CDR3 runs to 14 residues. CDR3 sequence reads: CAWYGGRGYNEQFF. CDR3 coding DNA: TGTGCCTGGTATGGGGGCAGGGGCTACAATGAGCAGTTCTTC. The variable domain in full, completed from reference TRBV30 and TRBJ2-1, reads SQTIHQWPATLVQPVGSPLSLECTVEGTSNPNLYWYRQAAGRGLQLLFYSVGIGQISSEVPQNLSASRPQDRQFILSSKKLLLSDSGFYLCAWYGGRGYNEQFFGPGTRLTVL.

As concerns this clone: Other DNA sequences in the same sample also yield this CDR3. The chain joins TRBV7-2 to TRBJ2-7; no definite D call. This CDR3 comprises 13 residues. CDR1 and CDR2 from the germline V gene are SGHTA and FQGNSA. V was trimmed by 1 base and J by 4 bases, leaving 8 bases between them. The CDR3 sequence is CASSLGTEYEQYF. The CDR3, as DNA: TGTGCCAGCAGCTTAGGTACGGAGTACGAGCAGTACTTC.

V is TRBV4-1 and J is TRBJ1-5; 9 bases are shared with TRBD1. V gave up 1 base and J gave up 7 bases; unmatched junction bases: 11. The germline gives CDR1 MGHRA, CDR2 YSYEKL. The CDR3 is 17 amino acids. The CDR3 DNA follows: TGCGCCAGCAGCCAAGTGACTGGGACAGGGTTAGTACAGCCCCAGCATTTT. Translation: CASSQVTGTGLVQPQHF.

This chain's CDR3 is CASTRASGVYEQYF. The CDR3 bases are TGTGCCAGCACCAGGGCTAGCGGGGTCTACGAGCAGTACTTC. V usage is TRBV6-5 and J usage is TRBJ2-7; 9 bases fit TRBD2. CDR3 length: 14 amino acids. J lost 3 bases, V lost 7 bases, and 7 bases had no gene match. Germline lookup yields CDR1 MNHEY and CDR2 SVGAGI.

The V gene is TRBV27, the J gene TRBJ1-3; no definite D call. Per the germline V gene, CDR1 is MNHEY and CDR2 is SMNVEV (reference sequence). With 0 bases removed from V and 1 base from J, the gap between germline ends came to 7 bases. There are 15 residues in the CDR3. The DNA of the CDR3 is TGTGCCAGCAGTTTATCCTCGGGATCTGGAAACACCATATATTTT. This sequence encodes CASSLSSGSGNTIYF.

This chain links TRBV27 with TRBJ1-4, with D possibly being TRBD1 (6 bases). Germline values: CDR1 MNHEY, CDR2 SMNVEV (reference sequence). The CDR3 totals 14 residues. Deletions cut 5 bases from V and 2 bases from J, with 9 bases between. The DNA for the CDR3 is TGTGCCAGCAGTCCACAGGGTACTAATGAAAAACTGTTTTTT. Protein sequence: CASSPQGTNEKLFF. Supplemented by reference TRBV27 and TRBJ1-4, the full variable domain reads EAQVTQNPRYLITVTGKKLTVTCSQNMNHEYMSWYRQDPGLGLRQIYYSMNVEVTDKGDVPEGYKVSRKEKRNFPLILESPSPNQTSLYFCASSPQGTNEKLFFGSGTQLSVL.

V and J are TRBV6-5 and TRBJ2-7; TRBD2 matches 7 bases. This CDR3 has 16 residues. Per the germline V gene, CDR1 is MNHEY and CDR2 is SVGAGI. V shed 4 bases, J shed 1 base, and the junction held 10 bases outside the gene matches. For the CDR3, the DNA is TGTGCCAGCAGTTCCCCCGGGACTACACATTCCTACGAGCAGTACTTC. It specifies CASSSPGTTHSYEQYF.

The CDR3 DNA reads as TGTGCCAGCAGCCAAAGGGGCGCGGGGAACACTGAAGCTTTCTTT. This sequence encodes CASSQRGAGNTEAFF. This chain connects TRBV3-1 (or the pseudogene TRBV3-2) to TRBJ1-1; possible D gene TRBD1, 5 bases. This CDR3 region has 15 residues. V lost 2 bases, J lost 1 base, and 11 bases lay in between. The germline V gene has CDR1 LGHDT and CDR2 YNNKEL (reference sequence).

This rearrangement joins TRBV7-2 to TRBJ1-5; maybe TRBD1 (5 bases). Trimming cost V 2 bases and J 6 bases, with 11 bases left between them. Germline CDR1 is SGHTA and CDR2 is FQGNSA. The CDR3 sequence is 14 residues long. In DNA, the CDR3 is TGTGCCAGCAGCTTATTGGGCGGGACTCAGCCCCAGCATTTT. It translates to CASSLLGGTQPQHF.

This chain uses TRBV18 with TRBJ1-2; D is possibly TRBD1 (5 bases). Germline values: CDR1 KGHSH, CDR2 LQKENI. Trimming removed 2 bases at V and 2 bases at J, with 12 bases between. This CDR3 has 15 amino acids. CDR3 region: CASSPVGDLNYGYTF. As DNA, the CDR3 is TGTGCCAGCTCACCAGTAGGGGATCTGAACTATGGCTACACCTTC.

The chain joins TRBV19 to TRBJ2-1, with 8 bases fitting TRBD2. The CDR3 totals 14 residues. CDR1 and CDR2 (germline): LNHDA, SQIVND (reference sequence). Losses at the gene ends were 4 bases for V and 6 bases for J; bases not matched to a gene: 5. CDR3 region: CASSTVAGSNEQFF. CDR3 nucleotide sequence: TGTGCCAGTAGTACCGTAGCGGGATCCAATGAGCAGTTCTTC.

The rearrangement uses TRBV19 and TRBJ2-5, with 7 bases that match TRBD1. The ends lost 4 bases at V and 4 bases at J; junction bases unmatched: 9. From germline, CDR1 is LNHDA and CDR2 SQIVND (reference sequence). CDR3 length equals 15 residues. CDR3 loop: CASSTRNHRGETQYF. The CDR3 DNA follows: TGTGCCAGTAGTACCCGGAACCACAGGGGAGAGACCCAGTACTTC.

The CDR3 reads CASSPPTSGSTDTQYF. The CDR3 DNA reads as TGCGCCAGCAGCCCCCCCACTAGCGGGAGCACAGATACGCAGTATTTT. The V call is TRBV5-1, the J call TRBJ2-3; 9 bases fit TRBD2. Germline V gene data show CDR1 as SGHRS and CDR2 as YFSETQ. The CDR3 spans 16 residues. The junction had 6 bases not matched to a gene; V was cut back by 4 bases and J by 0 bases.

V gene TRBV5-1 combines with J gene TRBJ2-3, with D possibly being TRBD1 or TRBD2 (5 bases each). Per the germline V gene, CDR1 is SGHRS and CDR2 is YFSETQ. CDR3 length: 14 residues. V lost 4 bases and J 1 base, leaving 10 bases between the germline ends. The CDR3, as DNA: TGCGCCAGCAGCCCGAGGGGAGGCACAGATACGCAGTATTTT. This encodes CASSPRGGTDTQYF.

The sample holds a few counts of this clone. The rearrangement links TRBV25-1 to TRBJ2-7, with TRBD1 matching over 8 bases. V lost 4 bases to trimming and J lost 2 bases; unmatched junction nucleotides: 4. Germline V gene lookup returns CDR1 MGHDK and CDR2 SYGVNS. The CDR3 has 14 amino acids. CDR3 in amino acids: CASSAQGATYEQYF. Here the CDR3 DNA reads TGTGCCAGCAGTGCCCAGGGGGCTACCTACGAGCAGTACTTC.